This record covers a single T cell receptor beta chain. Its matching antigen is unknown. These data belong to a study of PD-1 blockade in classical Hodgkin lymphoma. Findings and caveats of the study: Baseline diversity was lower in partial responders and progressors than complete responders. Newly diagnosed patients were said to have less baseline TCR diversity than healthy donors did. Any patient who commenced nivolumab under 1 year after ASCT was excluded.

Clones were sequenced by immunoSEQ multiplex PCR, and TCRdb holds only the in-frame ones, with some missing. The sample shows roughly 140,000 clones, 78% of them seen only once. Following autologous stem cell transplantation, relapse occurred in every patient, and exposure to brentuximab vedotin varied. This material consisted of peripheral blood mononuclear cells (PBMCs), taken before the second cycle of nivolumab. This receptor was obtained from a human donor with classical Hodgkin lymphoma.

The CDR3 coding sequence is TGTGCCAGCACCCCGGGGGCGGGAAATGAGCAGTTCTTC. Its translation: CASTPGAGNEQFF. The chain is built from TRBV5-6 and TRBJ2-1; D might be TRBD1 or TRBD2, each matching 6 bases. CDR1 and CDR2 (germline): SGHDT, YYEEEE. This CDR3 is built from 13 residues. V shed 6 bases and J shed 7 bases, with 14 bases lying between them.